This is a list of T cell receptor beta chains from one sample in a study of shared clonotypes between healthy human individuals. TCRdb's table, derived via immunoSEQ multiplex PCR, lists solely in-frame clones and lacks some. The sample lists roughly 2.5 million clones, roughly nine tenths occurring once. The sample was naive CD4+ T cells sorted from blood. Every receptor here comes from a young man in good health. Both conserved end residues are part of each CDR3. Fields, in order: V gene, clone size, J gene, D gene, CDR3 protein, CDR3 DNA. A D gene is named only where the DNA matches it firmly. Part of the rows lack a size; the others show once, few, many or a class for expanded clones.

v_gene: TRBV6-1; abundance: .; j_gene: TRBJ2-2; d_gene: .; CDR3aa: CASSQGNTGELFF; CDR3nt: TGTGCCAGCAGTCAGGGGAACACCGGGGAGCTGTTTTTT
v_gene: TRBV9; abundance: once; j_gene: TRBJ2-2; d_gene: TRBD2; CDR3aa: CASSIKIGTSDTGELFF; CDR3nt: TGTGCCAGCAGCATAAAAATCGGGACTAGCGACACCGGGGAGCTGTTTTTT
v_gene: TRBV6-4; abundance: .; j_gene: TRBJ1-5; d_gene: .; CDR3aa: CASKTYRGNQPQHF; CDR3nt: TGTGCCAGCAAAACTTACAGGGGCAATCAGCCCCAGCATTTT
v_gene: TRBV9; abundance: .; j_gene: TRBJ2-7; d_gene: TRBD1; CDR3aa: CASSVDLGTAIAYEQYF; CDR3nt: TGTGCCAGCAGCGTGGACCTTGGGACAGCCATAGCCTACGAGCAGTACTTC
v_gene: TRBV30; abundance: .; j_gene: TRBJ1-5; d_gene: .; CDR3aa: CAWSVGVFSNQPQHF; CDR3nt: TGTGCCTGGAGTGTAGGTGTGTTCAGCAATCAGCCCCAGCATTTT
v_gene: TRBV12-5; abundance: .; j_gene: TRBJ2-3; d_gene: .; CDR3aa: CASGPPRALTDTQYF; CDR3nt: TGTGCTAGTGGTCCGCCTAGGGCCCTCACAGATACGCAGTATTTT
v_gene: TRBV5-3; abundance: .; j_gene: TRBJ1-5; d_gene: .; CDR3aa: CAAYTNQPQHF; CDR3nt: TGTGCCGCCTATACCAATCAGCCCCAGCATTTT
v_gene: TRBV5-1; abundance: few; j_gene: TRBJ1-2; d_gene: .; CDR3aa: CASSLALDYGYTF; CDR3nt: TGCGCCAGCAGCTTGGCTCTTGACTATGGCTACACCTTC
v_gene: TRBV4-1; abundance: .; j_gene: TRBJ2-5; d_gene: .; CDR3aa: CASSQDGTRGETQYF; CDR3nt: TGCGCCAGCAGCCAAGATGGGACACGGGGGGAGACCCAGTACTTC
v_gene: TRBV19; abundance: .; j_gene: TRBJ2-5; d_gene: TRBD2; CDR3aa: CASSKGLGETQYF; CDR3nt: TGTGCCAGTAGTAAAGGACTAGGGGAGACCCAGTACTTC
v_gene: TRBV6-1; abundance: .; j_gene: TRBJ2-3; d_gene: .; CDR3aa: CASSEPLAQYF; CDR3nt: TGTGCCAGCAGTGAACCCCTGGCGCAGTATTTT
v_gene: TRBV19; abundance: .; j_gene: TRBJ1-5; d_gene: .; CDR3aa: CASSIGQISNQPQHF; CDR3nt: TGTGCCAGTAGTATAGGACAGATTTCCAATCAGCCCCAGCATTTT
v_gene: TRBV6-1; abundance: .; j_gene: TRBJ2-7; d_gene: TRBD1; CDR3aa: CASTSRDRTYEQYF; CDR3nt: TGTGCCAGCACCAGCCGGGACAGAACCTACGAGCAGTACTTC
v_gene: TRBV11-3; abundance: .; j_gene: TRBJ2-2; d_gene: .; CDR3aa: CASSSNTGELFF; CDR3nt: TGTGCCAGCAGCTCGAACACCGGGGAGCTGTTTTTT
v_gene: TRBV2; abundance: .; j_gene: TRBJ2-3; d_gene: .; CDR3aa: CATQREVGQYF; CDR3nt: TGTGCCACGCAGAGGGAAGTGGGGCAGTATTTT
v_gene: TRBV7-2; abundance: .; j_gene: TRBJ2-5; d_gene: TRBD2; CDR3aa: CASSVLAGPTRTQYF; CDR3nt: TGTGCCAGCAGCGTATTAGCGGGTCCCACGAGGACCCAGTACTTC
v_gene: TRBV6-6; abundance: .; j_gene: TRBJ1-5; d_gene: .; CDR3aa: CASSLTDYQPQHF; CDR3nt: TGTGCCAGCAGCCTGACAGATTATCAGCCCCAGCATTTT
v_gene: TRBV30; abundance: .; j_gene: TRBJ2-1; d_gene: .; CDR3aa: CAWSWGRGVNEQFF; CDR3nt: TGTGCCTGGAGTTGGGGCAGGGGGGTCAATGAGCAGTTCTTC
v_gene: TRBV19; abundance: .; j_gene: TRBJ2-2; d_gene: .; CDR3aa: CASSPAGGELFF; CDR3nt: TGTGCCAGTAGCCCAGCCGGCGGGGAGCTGTTTTTT
v_gene: TRBV10-3; abundance: .; j_gene: TRBJ2-2; d_gene: .; CDR3aa: CAISGLTRTGELFF; CDR3nt: TGTGCCATCAGCGGTCTAACGAGGACCGGGGAGCTGTTTTTT
v_gene: TRBV20-1; abundance: .; j_gene: TRBJ1-5; d_gene: .; CDR3aa: CSAPRVGPQHF; CDR3nt: TGCAGTGCGCCGAGGGTGGGTCCCCAGCATTTT
v_gene: TRBV9; abundance: few; j_gene: TRBJ1-3; d_gene: .; CDR3aa: CASSVVDSYSGNTIYF; CDR3nt: TGTGCCAGCAGCGTAGTGGACAGCTACTCTGGAAACACCATATATTTT
v_gene: TRBV6-6; abundance: .; j_gene: TRBJ1-1; d_gene: .; CDR3aa: CASSYSTGRSTEAFF; CDR3nt: TGTGCCAGCAGTTACTCGACGGGGCGGAGCACTGAAGCTTTCTTT
v_gene: TRBV7-2; abundance: .; j_gene: TRBJ1-1; d_gene: .; CDR3aa: CASSFGRHTEAFF; CDR3nt: TGTGCCAGCAGCTTCGGCAGGCACACTGAAGCTTTCTTT
v_gene: TRBV19; abundance: .; j_gene: TRBJ2-3; d_gene: TRBD1; CDR3aa: CASSIRTGVTDTQYF; CDR3nt: TGTGCCAGTAGTATTCGGACAGGGGTTACAGATACGCAGTATTTT
v_gene: TRBV5-1; abundance: .; j_gene: TRBJ2-5; d_gene: TRBD1; CDR3aa: CASSLYRIGQGQETQYF; CDR3nt: TGCGCCAGCAGCTTGTATAGGATTGGACAGGGACAAGAGACCCAGTACTTC
v_gene: TRBV11-3; abundance: .; j_gene: TRBJ2-5; d_gene: .; CDR3aa: CASSTRQAPKTQYF; CDR3nt: TGTGCCAGCAGCACGAGACAGGCCCCTAAGACCCAGTACTTC
v_gene: TRBV2; abundance: .; j_gene: TRBJ1-6; d_gene: .; CDR3aa: CASCQDNSPLHF; CDR3nt: TGTGCCAGCTGCCAGGATAATTCACCCCTCCACTTT
v_gene: TRBV5-3; abundance: .; j_gene: TRBJ1-5; d_gene: .; CDR3aa: CARSLAGDQPQHF; CDR3nt: TGTGCCAGAAGCTTGGCAGGGGATCAGCCCCAGCATTTT
v_gene: TRBV7-2; abundance: .; j_gene: TRBJ1-6; d_gene: TRBD1; CDR3aa: CASSPDRASPLHF; CDR3nt: TGTGCCAGCAGCCCGGACAGGGCTTCACCCCTCCACTTT
v_gene: TRBV11-2; abundance: .; j_gene: TRBJ2-7; d_gene: TRBD1; CDR3aa: CASSPNPGGVSYEQYF; CDR3nt: TGTGCCAGCAGCCCCAACCCAGGGGGCGTATCCTACGAGCAGTACTTC
v_gene: TRBV18; abundance: few; j_gene: TRBJ1-5; d_gene: TRBD1; CDR3aa: CASSASSGTGGGSPQHF; CDR3nt: TGTGCCAGCTCAGCCTCTTCCGGGACAGGGGGAGGATCGCCCCAGCATTTT
v_gene: TRBV9; abundance: once; j_gene: TRBJ2-5; d_gene: TRBD1; CDR3aa: CASSIPTGGGETQYF; CDR3nt: TGTGCCAGCAGCATCCCTACAGGGGGCGGTGAGACCCAGTACTTC
v_gene: TRBV6-5; abundance: .; j_gene: TRBJ1-5; d_gene: TRBD1; CDR3aa: CASRRQGGSNQPQHF; CDR3nt: TGTGCCAGCAGACGACAGGGAGGAAGCAATCAGCCCCAGCATTTT
v_gene: TRBV5-6; abundance: .; j_gene: TRBJ2-2; d_gene: .; CDR3aa: CASSKMPGTDMRGELFF; CDR3nt: TGTGCCAGCAGCAAAATGCCGGGGACGGACATGAGGGGGGAGCTGTTTTTT
v_gene: TRBV5-1; abundance: .; j_gene: TRBJ1-2; d_gene: .; CDR3aa: CASSLAESYGYTF; CDR3nt: TGCGCCAGCAGCTTGGCAGAGTCCTATGGCTACACCTTC
v_gene: TRBV28; abundance: .; j_gene: TRBJ1-6; d_gene: .; CDR3aa: CASSNGAAGNSPLHF; CDR3nt: TGTGCCAGCAGTAATGGGGCAGCGGGAAATTCACCCCTCCACTTT
v_gene: TRBV11-3; abundance: .; j_gene: TRBJ1-1; d_gene: TRBD1; CDR3aa: CASSPGTGREMNTEAFF; CDR3nt: TGTGCCAGCAGCCCCGGGACAGGGAGGGAAATGAACACTGAAGCTTTCTTT
v_gene: TRBV28; abundance: .; j_gene: TRBJ1-2; d_gene: .; CDR3aa: CASNTLGTVYGYTF; CDR3nt: TGTGCCAGCAACACTCTTGGAACGGTCTATGGCTACACCTTC
v_gene: TRBV5-1; abundance: .; j_gene: TRBJ2-2; d_gene: TRBD2; CDR3aa: CASTPTSGKRGELFF; CDR3nt: TGCGCCAGTACGCCGACTAGCGGGAAACGAGGGGAGCTGTTTTTT
v_gene: TRBV7-9; abundance: once; j_gene: TRBJ1-2; d_gene: TRBD1; CDR3aa: CASSLAGGGGYTF; CDR3nt: TGTGCCAGCAGCTTAGCAGGGGGCGGTGGCTACACCTTC
v_gene: TRBV6-5; abundance: once; j_gene: TRBJ2-3; d_gene: TRBD2; CDR3aa: CAVSAGGTDTQYF; CDR3nt: TGTGCCGTTTCGGCGGGGGGCACAGATACGCAGTATTTT
v_gene: TRBV5-1; abundance: .; j_gene: TRBJ2-1; d_gene: TRBD1; CDR3aa: CASSLRQGEYNEQFF; CDR3nt: TGCGCCAGCAGCTTGAGACAGGGGGAGTACAATGAGCAGTTCTTC
v_gene: TRBV28; abundance: .; j_gene: TRBJ1-2; d_gene: .; CDR3aa: CASSPHTPLSYGYTF; CDR3nt: TGTGCCAGCAGTCCCCACACGCCACTCAGCTATGGCTACACCTTC
v_gene: TRBV11-2; abundance: .; j_gene: TRBJ2-5; d_gene: TRBD2; CDR3aa: CASSSSGVETQYF; CDR3nt: TGTGCCAGCAGCAGTAGCGGGGTAGAGACCCAGTACTTC